This TCR beta chain was profiled in a study of radiation and T cells in renal cell carcinoma. On the study more broadly: Nephrectomy followed 15 Gy stereotactic body radiation by 4 weeks. Overall study results and limits: No pretreatment tumor biopsies were available for baseline clonotypes. In blood, top tumor clones expanded by 2 weeks, shrinking by 4.

TCRdb's copy holds only in-frame clones and misses some; the assay was immunoSEQ multiplex PCR. Counted here are approximately 120,000 clones, roughly 80% occurring once; the ten biggest clones make up about 3%. Specified time point: baseline pretreatment blood. The treatment here: 15 Gy SBRT to primary tumor, nephrectomy 4 weeks later. For this clone: The antigen is unknown.

CDR1 and CDR2 (germline): SGHVS, FQNEAQ. CDR3 length: 12 amino acids. Trimming took off 5 bases at V and 5 bases at J, with 10 bases between the two ends. Sequences were derived from blood, sampled from a patient whose treatment included radiotherapy and nephrectomy. The TCR sequence derives from a woman aged 60-75 years with renal cell carcinoma. This chain joins TRBV7-8 and TRBJ2-7; D is unresolved. The DNA of the CDR3 is TGTGCCAGCAGCACGCGGACGAACGAGCAGTACTTC. Amino acid sequence: CASSTRTNEQYF.